The sequence of this TCR beta chain was determined in a study of OX40 agonist ivuxolimab in advanced cancers. Study context: Given to patients was ivuxolimab, an agonistic anti-OX40 (CD134) antibody. Partial responses, seen in three patients, involved one hepatocellular carcinoma and two cutaneous melanomas.

This table comes from immunoSEQ multiplex PCR, and its TCRdb copy is limited to in-frame clones, with some not included. The table shows 70,000 to 85,000 clones, with around 90% occurring only once. This clonotype was sampled from an adult with an advanced solid tumor such as melanoma, head and neck, liver or kidney cancer. Sequencing used CD4+ or CD8+ T cells sorted from blood, obtained in a trial of the OX40 agonist ivuxolimab.

This CDR3 reads CASSTYYTSHEQYF. The CDR3, as DNA: TGTGCCAGTAGTACCTACTACACGTCCCACGAGCAGTACTTC. This rearrangement joins TRBV19 to TRBJ2-7; D is ambiguous. Trimming took off 4 bases at V and 5 bases at J, with 15 bases between the two ends. Germline-derived CDR1 and CDR2 are LNHDA and SQIVND (reference sequence). CDR3 size: 14 residues.